This TCR beta chain was captured in a study of blood T cell repertoires in COVID-19. Across the study: The samples span acute and convalescent COVID-19 from the United States, Italy and Spain. The cDNA or gDNA used as material had been derived from T cells, B-cell-depleted T cells, or PBMCs.

CDR1 SGHDN and CDR2 FVKESK come from the germline V gene. The CDR3 length is 15 residues. Trimming pared 4 bases from V and 0 bases from J, leaving 11 bases between. This clone was detected a few times. As processed by the authors: Estimation of nucleated cell counts was performed using reference gene primer amplification. The data were produced by immunoSEQ multiplex PCR, yet TCRdb's version contains in-frame clones alone and is incomplete. D and trimming come from the DNA, and the V and J calls and clone size come from that table. The sample shows some 50,000 clones, about nine tenths of them seen only once.

The specimen was peripheral blood. The TCR comes from a middle-aged man with active COVID-19. V usage is TRBV14 and J usage is TRBJ2-3; D possibly corresponds to TRBD2 (5 bases). CDR3 in DNA: TGTGCCAGCAGCCGAGGGATCAAAAGCACAGATACGCAGTATTTT. Translating it yields CASSRGIKSTDTQYF.